Shown below are 21 T cell receptor beta chains from a single sample sequenced in a study of chemoradiotherapy in HPV16-positive cancers (dated by TCRdb to 2022 to 2024). The library was obtained by the immunoSEQ multiplex PCR assay. TCRdb mirrors the immuneACCESS table, restricted to in-frame sequences. Some clones are absent from its copies; in checked studies, under half trace to an unresolved V gene, and the reason for the others is unknown. This sample holds thousands of clones; more than 75% were observed only once. Of the sample, more than 5.5% falls within the top ten clones. The input for sequencing was tumor tissue, taken from a patient who underwent chemoradiotherapy. All receptors derive from a human donor with HPV-associated anogenital cancer.

This clone is termed large. The V gene is TRBV5-5, the J gene TRBJ1-5; D gene ambiguous. There are 13 residues in the CDR3. The germline gives CDR1 SGHKS, CDR2 YYEKEE (reference sequence). Trimming took 4 bases from V and 3 from J, leaving 8 bases between them. CDR3 coding DNA: TGTGCCAGCAGCGTTGAACCCAATCAGCCCCAGCATTTT. Its protein product is CASSVEPNQPQHF. The full variable domain, its missing parts supplied by reference TRBV5-5 and TRBJ1-5, is DAGVTQSPTHLIKTRGQQVTLRCSPISGHKSVSWYQQVLGQGPQFIFQYYEKEERGRGNFPDRFSARQFPNYSSELNVNALLLGDSALYLCASSVEPNQPQHFGDGTRLSIL.

The chain is built from TRBV4-3 and TRBJ1-2; TRBD1 might be the D (6 bases). Germline assignment: CDR1 LGHNA and CDR2 YSLEER. Trimming stripped 0 bases from V and 1 base from J, with 15 bases between. The CDR3 length is 17 residues. For the CDR3, the DNA is TGCGCCAGCAGCCAAGATCTATGGGGGCAAATTAACTATGGCTACACCTTC. Its protein product is CASSQDLWGQINYGYTF.

The chain joins TRBV15 to TRBJ2-2; 9 bases are a match to TRBD1. V gave up 5 bases and J gave up 2 bases; unmatched junction bases: 6. Germline V lookup: CDR1 LNHNV, CDR2 YYDKDF (reference sequence). The CDR3 covers 16 residues. As DNA, the CDR3 is TGTGCCACCAGCCAGTGGACAGGGGAAAACACCGGGGAGCTGTTTTTT. Its protein product is CATSQWTGENTGELFF.

The chain carries TRBV29-1 and TRBJ1-2, with TRBD1 matching 9 bases. Trimming cost V 6 bases and J 8 bases; bases outside gene matches: 13. This CDR3 is built from 14 residues. Germline V gene data show CDR1 as SQVTM and CDR2 as ANQGSEA. In DNA form, the CDR3 reads TGCAGCGTAGATCGGGACAGGGAGGGTGGGGGCTACACCTTC. Amino acid sequence: CSVDRDREGGGYTF. Full variable domain (missing parts from reference TRBV29-1 and TRBJ1-2): SAVISQKPSRDICQRGTSLTIQCQVDSQVTMMFWYRQQPGQSLTLIATANQGSEATYESGFVIDKFPISRPNLTFSTLTVSNMSPEDSSIYLCSVDRDREGGGYTFGSGTRLTVV.

This chain connects TRBV25-1 to TRBJ1-1, with D possibly matching TRBD1 (5 bases). This CDR3 contains 12 residues. The germline V gene encodes CDR1 MGHDK and CDR2 SYGVNS. The V and J ends lost 6 bases and 5 bases respectively, with 10 bases between them. CDR3 DNA: TGTGCCAGCAGGGGGGATGAAACTGAAGCTTTCTTT. Protein sequence: CASRGDETEAFF.

The chain carries TRBV5-1 and TRBJ2-2; 7 positions agree with TRBD1. The germline gives CDR1 SGHRS, CDR2 YFSETQ. After removal of 0 bases from V and 4 bases from J, the junction contained 6 bases not matched to a gene. This CDR3 is built from 16 residues. CDR3 sequence: CASSLGGQGVTGELFF. CDR3 bases: TGCGCCAGCAGCTTGGGGGGCCAGGGGGTCACCGGGGAGCTGTTTTTT. Using reference TRBV5-1 and TRBJ2-2 for the parts outside the CDR3, the full variable domain is KAGVTQTPRYLIKTRGQQVTLSCSPISGHRSVSWYQQTPGQGLQFLFEYFSETQRNKGNFPGRFSGRQFSNSRSEMNVSTLELGDSALYLCASSLGGQGVTGELFFGEGSRLTVL.

The chain uses TRBV4-1 and TRBJ1-2; D gene ambiguous. Between the trimmed V and J ends, which lost 1 base and 1 base, there was a span of 10 bases. The CDR3 is made up of 15 amino acids. Germline-derived CDR1 and CDR2 are MGHRA and YSYEKL. CDR3 loop: CASSQGTEFNYGYTF. The CDR3 DNA is TGCGCCAGCAGCCAAGGGACGGAATTTAACTATGGCTACACCTTC.

This clone was seen a handful of times. The chain couples TRBV20-1 to TRBJ2-7; TRBD2 matches 7 bases. The CDR3 totals 11 residues. CDR1 is DFQATT, CDR2 SNEGSKA, per germline (reference sequence). Trimming at V came to 6 bases and at J to 4 bases, leaving 3 bases not matched to a gene. The CDR3 protein is CSATGGYEQYF. In DNA, the CDR3 is TGCAGTGCCACGGGAGGTTACGAGCAGTACTTC.

This chain connects TRBV7-3 to TRBJ2-1; D remains ambiguous. The CDR3 is 15 amino acids. Trimming took 1 base from V and 8 from J, leaving 15 bases between them. Germline CDR1 SGHTA, CDR2 FQGTGA. Written as DNA, the CDR3 is TGTGCCAGCAGCTTAAGCGATGGGCCGTCCCATGAGCAGTTCTTC. Encoded protein: CASSLSDGPSHEQFF.

This chain joins TRBV11-2 and TRBJ2-1, with D possibly TRBD1 on 5 matching bases. CDR3 length: 14 amino acids. Deletions cut 3 bases from V and 3 bases from J, with 9 bases between. The germline gives CDR1 SGHAT, CDR2 FQNNGV. CDR3: CASSFRVGYNEQFF. The CDR3 DNA reads TGTGCCAGCAGCTTCAGGGTTGGCTACAATGAGCAGTTCTTC.

The V gene is TRBV27, the J gene TRBJ1-5, with TRBD1 matching over 8 bases. The V gene's germline CDR1 is MNHEY and CDR2 SMNVEV (reference sequence). The ends lost 6 bases at V and 7 bases at J; junction bases unmatched: 11. This CDR3 spans 15 amino acids. The CDR3 sequence: CASSALGQGRQPQHF. The CDR3 nucleotides are TGTGCCAGCAGCGCCCTCGGACAGGGACGGCAGCCCCAGCATTTT.

The chain recombines TRBV7-8 with TRBJ1-1; D gene uncertain. CDR3 length: 14 residues. V was shortened by 5 bases and J by 6 bases, with 16 bases between the two germline ends. Germline CDR1 reads SGHVS; CDR2 reads FQNEAQ. The CDR3 loop is CASSPRGLGAEAFF. CDR3 nucleotide sequence: TGTGCCAGCAGCCCCCGTGGGCTTGGGGCTGAAGCTTTCTTT.

This chain links TRBV30 with TRBJ2-6, with TRBD1 identical over 8 bases. CDR1 is GTSNPN, CDR2 SVGIG, per germline (reference sequence). The CDR3 is 15 residues long. The V segment lost 3 bases and the J segment 4 bases; nucleotides outside the gene matches: 5. CDR3 DNA sequence: TGTGCCTGGAGGGACAGGGCCTTGGGGGCCAACGTCCTGACTTTC. Translation gives CAWRDRALGANVLTF.

This clone was counted only a few times. The chain carries TRBV13 and TRBJ2-1; 9 bases line up with TRBD1. J gave up 5 bases and V 4 bases, and 15 bases lay outside the gene matches. Germline V CDR1 and CDR2: PRHDT, FYEKMQ (reference sequence). CDR3 length: 18 residues. CDR3 DNA: TGTGCCAGCAGCTGGGCCCTGGGGACAGGGCTATCTCACAATGAGCAGTTCTTC. Translation gives CASSWALGTGLSHNEQFF.

This sequence joins TRBV6-6 and TRBJ2-1; the D gene is possibly TRBD2 (5 bases). CDR3 length: 12 residues. Deletions cut 8 bases from V and 8 bases from J, with 13 bases between. Germline CDR1 reads MNHNY; CDR2 reads SVGAGI (reference sequence). CDR3 sequence (DNA): TGTGCCAGCCCCATAGCGAGGTATGAGCAGTTCTTC. As protein: CASPIARYEQFF.

The rearrangement uses TRBV19 and TRBJ1-5, with D unresolved. CDR3 length: 15 residues. Germline CDR1 LNHDA, CDR2 SQIVND (reference sequence). Trimming pared 7 bases from V and 4 bases from J, leaving 17 bases between. The CDR3 sequence: CASTQLAGGNQPQHF. The CDR3 DNA reads TGTGCCAGTACTCAACTAGCGGGAGGGAATCAGCCCCAGCATTTT.

The chain carries TRBV28 and TRBJ1-5; no firm D call. The V end was cut by 7 bases, the J end by 6 bases, with 16 bases between. CDR1 is MDHEN, CDR2 SYDVKM, per germline. This CDR3 is built from 14 residues. CDR3 loop: CASTTPLGIQPQHF. CDR3 coding DNA: TGTGCCAGCACCACCCCCTTGGGGATTCAGCCCCAGCATTTT.

This chain connects TRBV5-4 to TRBJ2-2; 8 bases match TRBD2. With V trimmed by 4 bases and J by 2 bases, 4 bases remained unmatched. Germline CDR1 is SGHNT and CDR2 is YYREEE (reference sequence). The CDR3 has 15 amino acids. DNA for the CDR3: TGTGCCAGCAGCCCGCGGGGGGCCAACACCGGGGAGCTGTTTTTT. This encodes CASSPRGANTGELFF.

A single count supports this clone. The chain recombines TRBV18 with TRBJ1-1; D gene unclear. V was trimmed by 2 bases and J by 2 bases, leaving 3 bases between them. The CDR3 consists of 12 residues. CDR1 KGHSH and CDR2 LQKENI come from the germline V gene. The CDR3: CASSPGNTEAFF. The CDR3 DNA is TGTGCCAGCTCACCAGGAAACACTGAAGCTTTCTTT.

The V and J genes are TRBV27 and TRBJ1-2; D unresolved. This CDR3 comprises 14 residues. CDR1 and CDR2 (germline): MNHEY, SMNVEV (reference sequence). V lost 5 bases, J lost 3 bases, and 13 bases lay in between. The CDR3 DNA reads TGTGCCAGCAGTAAAGACCCGGTGGACTATGGCTACACCTTC. It translates to CASSKDPVDYGYTF.

V usage is TRBV5-1 and J usage is TRBJ2-5; D may be TRBD2 (5 bases). CDR3 length: 17 residues. Trimming shortened V by 0 bases and J by 1 base, and 16 bases separated the two germline ends. The V gene's germline CDR1 is SGHRS and CDR2 YFSETQ. The CDR3 protein is CASSLAMASNPQETQYF. The CDR3 region has the DNA TGCGCCAGCAGCTTGGCGATGGCTAGCAACCCCCAAGAGACCCAGTACTTC.